Below are 17 T cell receptor beta chains sequenced from a single sample in a study of shared T cell receptors in the human thymus (dated by TCRdb to the early 2020s). To prepare the library, the immunoSEQ multiplex PCR assay was applied. Imported from immuneACCESS, the table was reduced by TCRdb to in-frame sequences with V and J called. These copies leave out some clones; in studies compared against another copy, an unresolved V gene accounts for under half, and the cause of the remainder is not known. In all, the sample holds hundreds of thousands of clones, and around 87% of those were seen once. 0.0094% of the sample rests with the top ten. A further study also used this sample, focusing on human thymus T cells.

Sequencing was performed on thymocytes. These receptors all stem from a boy less than two years old with a congenital heart defect. Donor details come from another sample of the same person, matched by shared clones.

This chain connects TRBV30 to TRBJ1-5; 9 nucleotides agree with TRBD1. Unmatched junction bases numbered 6, after V lost 0 bases and J lost 0 bases. CDR3 size: 17 residues. Germline CDR1 reads GTSNPN; CDR2 reads SVGIG (reference sequence). DNA for the CDR3: TGTGCCTGGAGTGTAGGGCGGGACAGGGATAGCAATCAGCCCCAGCATTTT. Amino acids: CAWSVGRDRDSNQPQHF.

The J gene is TRBJ1-5, the V gene TRBV7-9, with D maybe TRBD1 (6 bases). Germline CDR1 and CDR2: SEHNR and FQNEAQ (reference sequence). Trimming shortened V by 5 bases and J by 3 bases, and 11 bases separated the two germline ends. The CDR3 is 14 amino acids. The CDR3 sequence: CASSNSGDNQPQHF. The CDR3 DNA is TGTGCCAGCAGCAACTCAGGGGACAATCAGCCCCAGCATTTT.

The rearrangement joins TRBV4-3 to TRBJ2-7, with D perhaps TRBD1 (6 bases). Germline V gene lookup returns CDR1 LGHNA and CDR2 YSLEER. CDR3 length equals 15 residues. V lost 3 bases, J lost 0 bases, and 12 bases lay in between. This CDR3 is CASSHEQGFSYEQYF. The CDR3 bases are TGCGCCAGCAGCCATGAACAGGGATTCTCCTACGAGCAGTACTTC.

The rearrangement uses TRBV5-1 and TRBJ2-2; D remains ambiguous. CDR3 size: 14 residues. In germline, CDR1 is SGHRS, CDR2 YFSETQ. Trimming removed 1 base at V and 2 bases at J, with 6 bases between. CDR3: CASSLMSNTGELFF. The DNA for the CDR3 is TGCGCCAGCAGCTTGATGAGTAACACCGGGGAGCTGTTTTTT. The whole variable domain, remainder taken from reference TRBV5-1 and TRBJ2-2, is KAGVTQTPRYLIKTRGQQVTLSCSPISGHRSVSWYQQTPGQGLQFLFEYFSETQRNKGNFPGRFSGRQFSNSRSEMNVSTLELGDSALYLCASSLMSNTGELFFGEGSRLTVL.

The chain links TRBV27 to TRBJ1-2; D is perhaps TRBD1 (6 bases). V dropped 6 bases and J dropped 6 bases, with 11 bases sitting between them. Germline V CDR1 and CDR2: MNHEY, SMNVEV (reference sequence). CDR3 length equals 12 residues. CDR3: CASRDRGNGYTF. CDR3 coding DNA: TGTGCCAGCAGGGACAGAGGGAATGGCTACACCTTC.

The chain has TRBV9 and TRBJ2-7; TRBD2 is a possible D gene (5 bases). Germline CDR1 SGDLS, CDR2 YYNGEE. CDR3 length equals 13 residues. V shed 3 bases and J shed 1 base, with 8 bases lying between them. CDR3 region: CASSGRQSYEQYF. The CDR3 bases are TGTGCCAGCAGCGGGAGGCAATCCTACGAGCAGTACTTC. The whole variable domain, remainder taken from reference TRBV9 and TRBJ2-7, is DSGVTQTPKHLITATGQRVTLRCSPRSGDLSVYWYQQSLDQGLQFLIQYYNGEERAKGNILERFSAQQFPDLHSELNLSSLELGDSALYFCASSGRQSYEQYFGPGTRLTVT.

This rearrangement joins TRBV28 to TRBJ2-7, with 9 nucleotides matching TRBD1. V lost 5 bases to trimming and J lost 5 bases; unmatched junction nucleotides: 16. Germline V gene data show CDR1 as MDHEN and CDR2 as SYDVKM. There are 17 residues in the CDR3. CDR3 region: CASSPLVGTGHFHEQYF. In DNA, the CDR3 is TGTGCCAGCAGTCCATTGGTCGGGACAGGGCATTTCCACGAGCAGTACTTC.

The chain links TRBV4-3 to TRBJ2-3; 13 nucleotides align to TRBD2. J was trimmed by 2 bases and V by 3 bases; bases with no gene match: 8. The CDR3 covers 18 residues. Germline CDR1 LGHNA, CDR2 YSLEER. DNA for the CDR3: TGCGCCAGCAGCCACTGGACTAGCGGGAGAATCCCCACAGATACGCAGTATTTT. Translated: CASSHWTSGRIPTDTQYF.

This chain joins TRBV9 and TRBJ2-7; TRBD2 agrees at 7 bases. Germline V gene sequence: CDR1 SGDLS, CDR2 YYNGEE. The CDR3 is made up of 14 amino acids. V trimming: 4 bases; J trimming: 5 bases; junction bases outside the gene matches: 9. For the CDR3, the DNA is TGTGCCAGCAGCCCCTGGGGGGGTGGGAACGAGCAGTACTTC. Its protein is CASSPWGGGNEQYF.

The chain employs TRBV2 and TRBJ1-2; TRBD1 matches at 10 bases. With 6 bases clipped from V and 8 bases from J, the junction kept 6 bases outside the gene matches. Germline V gives CDR1 SNHLY, CDR2 FYNNEI. This CDR3 region has 13 residues. This chain's CDR3 is CASSRQGARGYTF. The CDR3 nucleotides are TGTGCCAGCAGCCGACAGGGGGCGAGAGGCTACACCTTC.

This clone appeared a single time. The V and J genes are TRBV21-1 and TRBJ2-7; TRBD2 was called by the table and not checked on the DNA. TRBV21-1 is described as a pseudogene. CDR3 size: 14 residues. The DNA for the CDR3 is TGTGCCAGCCCGGCTGAGGATAGGTCCTACGAGCAGTACTTC. Protein product: CASPAEDRSYEQYF.

V and J are TRBV28 and TRBJ2-3, with 8 bases fitting TRBD1. This CDR3 is built from 18 residues. The ends lost 6 bases at V and 10 bases at J; junction bases unmatched: 24. CDR1 is MDHEN, CDR2 SYDVKM, per germline. For the CDR3, the DNA is TGTGCCAGCAGCTCCCACGGACGGACAGGGAGACCTATTAATGCGCAGTATTTT. Translating gives CASSSHGRTGRPINAQYF. Drawing the rest from reference TRBV28 and TRBJ2-3, the complete variable domain is DVKVTQSSRYLVKRTGEKVFLECVQDMDHENMFWYRQDPGLGLRLIYFSYDVKMKEKGDIPEGYSVSREKKERFSLILESASTNQTSMYLCASSSHGRTGRPINAQYFGPGTRLTVL.

The chain joins TRBV6-1 to TRBJ1-5, with 7 bases identical to TRBD1. V dropped 8 bases and J dropped 4; count of bases not matched to a gene: 2. The CDR3 totals 12 residues. Germline CDR1 reads MNHNS; CDR2 reads SASEGT. CDR3 DNA sequence: TGTGCCAGCGCAGGGGGTAATCAGCCCCAGCATTTT. Translation gives CASAGGNQPQHF.

This clone was counted only a few times. CDR3 sequence (DNA): TGCGCCAGCAGCCAAGTCCCCAGACTGCAAGCAACTAATAATGAAAAACTGTTTTTT. It specifies CASSQVPRLQATNNEKLFF. The genes are TRBV4-3 and TRBJ1-4; D not resolved. This CDR3 is built from 19 residues. The V gene's germline CDR1 is LGHNA and CDR2 YSLEER. Trimming took 1 base from V and 4 from J, leaving 22 bases between them.

The chain is built from TRBV2 and TRBJ1-3, with D hard to call. CDR3 length: 16 amino acids. Looked up from germline, CDR1 is SNHLY and CDR2 is FYNNEI. Trimming removed 1 base at V and 0 bases at J, with 10 bases between. Written as DNA, the CDR3 is TGTGCCAGCAGTGAAGGACCTGACTACTCTGGAAACACCATATATTTT. Translating it yields CASSEGPDYSGNTIYF.

This clone has only one observation. This rearrangement joins TRBV5-1 to TRBJ2-3, with 9 bases matching TRBD1. This CDR3 has 15 residues. Germline V gene data show CDR1 as SGHRS and CDR2 as YFSETQ. The V segment lost 1 base and the J segment 5 bases; nucleotides outside the gene matches: 5. The CDR3 protein is CASSLTGQGRDTQYF. Written as DNA, the CDR3 is TGCGCCAGCAGCTTGACGGGACAGGGAAGAGATACGCAGTATTTT.

This chain joins TRBV9 and TRBJ2-1; the D gene is possibly TRBD1 (5 bases). The CDR3 covers 14 residues. Germline loops: CDR1 SGDLS, CDR2 YYNGEE. The V gene lost 4 bases and the J gene lost 6 bases, with 14 bases spanning the gap. The CDR3 DNA reads TGTGCCAGCAGCCCCATAGACAGCGCCAATGAGCAGTTCTTC. This encodes CASSPIDSANEQFF.